The clone carrying this TCR beta chain has a handful of counts. Its antigen is not known. The J segment lost 1 base and the V segment lost 5 bases, leaving 7 bases of the junction unmatched. CDR3 length: 16 residues. Germline V gene data show CDR1 as SEHNR and CDR2 as FQNEAQ (reference sequence). This record comes from a study of cytomegalovirus exposure and HLA in healthy donors. The PCR was carried out with 60 Vbeta primers and 13 Jbeta primers. TCRdb's table, derived via immunoSEQ multiplex PCR, lists solely in-frame clones and lacks some. This sample has tens of thousands of clones, with about 81% found just once. Overall study results and limits: TCR beta V- and J-gene trimming was later associated with a missense DCLRE1C variant.

Sequencing used PBMCs. The receptor was derived from a man aged 50 or older in good health and CMV-seropositive. The gene calls are TRBV7-9 and TRBJ2-5; 10 bases line up with TRBD1. CDR3 bases: TGTGCCAGCAGCCCCCCCGGGACAGGGGCCCAAGAGACCCAGTACTTC. The encoded protein is CASSPPGTGAQETQYF. Supplemented by reference TRBV7-9 and TRBJ2-5, the full variable domain reads DTGVSQNPRHKITKRGQNVTFRCDPISEHNRLYWYRQTLGQGPEFLTYFQNEAQLEKSRLLSDRFSAERPKGSFSTLEIQRTEQGDSAMYLCASSPPGTGAQETQYFGPGTRLLVL.